The sequence of this TCR beta chain was determined in a study of cytomegalovirus exposure and HLA in healthy donors. This clone has a handful of counts. The antigen is unknown. 60 Vbeta and 13 Jbeta primers were used in PCR. The protocol was immunoSEQ multiplex PCR, while the TCRdb copy is restricted to in-frame clones and leaves out a portion. The repertoire holds over 100,000 clones, with about two thirds as singletons. Overall study results and limits: Further analysis was carried out later, and it showed several of the most significant clusters appearing linked to common viral pathogens.

V was clipped by 3 bases and J by 5 bases, with 23 bases between them. The CDR3 is 18 amino acids. Germline assignment: CDR1 LNHDA and CDR2 SQIVND (reference sequence). The donors were healthy bone marrow donors. Sequencing was done on a sample of PBMCs. This clonotype was obtained from a man aged 45-60 years in good health and CMV-seropositive. The chain is built from TRBV19 and TRBJ2-1; maybe TRBD2 (7 bases). Written as DNA, the CDR3 is TGTGCCAGTAGTATTGGGGGGGGCGGGAGAGTACCGGACAATGAGCAGTTCTTC. Translating it yields CASSIGGGGRVPDNEQFF.